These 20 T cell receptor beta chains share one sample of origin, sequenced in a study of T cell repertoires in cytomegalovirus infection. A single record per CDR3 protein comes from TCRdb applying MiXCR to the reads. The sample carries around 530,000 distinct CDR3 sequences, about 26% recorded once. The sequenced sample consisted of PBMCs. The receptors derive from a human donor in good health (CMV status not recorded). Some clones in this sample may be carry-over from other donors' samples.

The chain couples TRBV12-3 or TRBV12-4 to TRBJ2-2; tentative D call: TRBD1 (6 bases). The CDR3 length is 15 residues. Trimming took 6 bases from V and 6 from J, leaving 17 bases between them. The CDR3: CASRLTGIVAGELFF. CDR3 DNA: TGTGCCAGCAGACTCACAGGGATTGTGGCCGGGGAGCTGTTTTTT.

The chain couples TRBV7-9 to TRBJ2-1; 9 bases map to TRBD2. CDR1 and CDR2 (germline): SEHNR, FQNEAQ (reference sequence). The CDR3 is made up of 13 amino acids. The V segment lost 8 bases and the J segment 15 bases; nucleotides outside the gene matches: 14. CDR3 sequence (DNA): TGTGCCAGCTCGCAGACTAGCGGACCCAAGCGGTTCTTC. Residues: CASSQTSGPKRFF.

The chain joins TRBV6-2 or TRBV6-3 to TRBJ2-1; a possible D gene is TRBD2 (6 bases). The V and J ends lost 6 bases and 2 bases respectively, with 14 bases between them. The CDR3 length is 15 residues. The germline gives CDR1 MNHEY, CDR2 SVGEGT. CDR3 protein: CASRRASEPYNEQFF. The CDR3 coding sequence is TGTGCCAGCAGGAGAGCTAGCGAACCCTACAATGAGCAGTTCTTC.

The CDR3 nucleotides are TGTGCCAGCAGTGAAGGGAAATCGACGGGGGAGCTGTTTTTT. It is translated as CASSEGKSTGELFF. The chain links TRBV2 to TRBJ2-2, with D uncertain. The V end was cut by 1 base, the J end by 8 bases, with 11 bases between. The CDR3 contains 14 residues. Germline CDR1 SNHLY, CDR2 FYNNEI.

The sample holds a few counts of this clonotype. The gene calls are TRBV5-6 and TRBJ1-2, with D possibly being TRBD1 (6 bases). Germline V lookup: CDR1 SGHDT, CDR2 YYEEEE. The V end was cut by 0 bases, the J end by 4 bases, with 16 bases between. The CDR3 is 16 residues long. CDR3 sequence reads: CASSLDNRGRGYGYTF. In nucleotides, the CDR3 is TGTGCCAGCAGCTTGGATAACCGGGGGCGCGGCTATGGCTACACCTTC.

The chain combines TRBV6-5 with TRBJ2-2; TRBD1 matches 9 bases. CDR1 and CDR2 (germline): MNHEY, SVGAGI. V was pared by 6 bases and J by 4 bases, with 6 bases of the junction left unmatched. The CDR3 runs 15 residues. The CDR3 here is CASSWDRAGTGELFF. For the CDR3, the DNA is TGTGCCAGCAGCTGGGACAGGGCCGGCACCGGGGAGCTGTTTTTT.

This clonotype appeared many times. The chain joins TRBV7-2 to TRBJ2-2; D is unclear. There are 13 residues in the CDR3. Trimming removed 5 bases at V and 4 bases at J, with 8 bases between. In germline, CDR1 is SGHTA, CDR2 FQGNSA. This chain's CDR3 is CASSRVATGELFF. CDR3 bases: TGTGCCAGCAGCCGAGTCGCCACCGGGGAGCTGTTTTTT.

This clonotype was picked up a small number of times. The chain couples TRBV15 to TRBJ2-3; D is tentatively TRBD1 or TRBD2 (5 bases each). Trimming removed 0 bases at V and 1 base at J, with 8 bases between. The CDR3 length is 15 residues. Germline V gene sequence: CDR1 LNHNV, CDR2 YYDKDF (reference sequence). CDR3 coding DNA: TGTGCCACCAGCAGAGATCAGGGAGGCACAGATACGCAGTATTTT. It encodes CATSRDQGGTDTQYF.

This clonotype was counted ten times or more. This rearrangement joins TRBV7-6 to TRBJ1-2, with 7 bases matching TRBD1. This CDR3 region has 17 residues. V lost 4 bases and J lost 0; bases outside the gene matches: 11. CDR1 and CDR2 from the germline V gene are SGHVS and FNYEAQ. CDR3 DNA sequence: TGTGCCAGCAGCTCATACCGCGGGACAGTCGCTAACTATGGCTACACCTTC. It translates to CASSSYRGTVANYGYTF.

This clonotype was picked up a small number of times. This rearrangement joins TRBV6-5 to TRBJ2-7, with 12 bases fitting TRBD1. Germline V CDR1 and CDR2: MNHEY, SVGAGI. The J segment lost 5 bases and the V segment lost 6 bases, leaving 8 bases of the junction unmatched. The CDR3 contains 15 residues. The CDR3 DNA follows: TGTGCCAGCAGGACGATCGGGACAGGGGGCGACGAGCAGTACTTC. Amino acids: CASRTIGTGGDEQYF.

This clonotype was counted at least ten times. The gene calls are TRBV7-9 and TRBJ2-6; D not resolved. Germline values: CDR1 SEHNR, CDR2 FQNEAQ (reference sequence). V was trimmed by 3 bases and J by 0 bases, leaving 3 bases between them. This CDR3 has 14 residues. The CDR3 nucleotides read TGTGCCAGCAGCTTCCCCTCTGGGGCCAACGTCCTGACTTTC. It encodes CASSFPSGANVLTF.

CDR3 sequence reads: CASSLLAVGEKLFF. Here the CDR3 DNA reads TGTGCCAGCAGCCTCCTGGCGGTTGGTGAAAAACTGTTTTTT. The chain combines TRBV7-2 with TRBJ1-4; D remains ambiguous. The CDR3 is made up of 14 amino acids. Trimming removed 5 bases at V and 7 bases at J, with 14 bases between. CDR1 and CDR2 (germline): SGHTA, FQGNSA.

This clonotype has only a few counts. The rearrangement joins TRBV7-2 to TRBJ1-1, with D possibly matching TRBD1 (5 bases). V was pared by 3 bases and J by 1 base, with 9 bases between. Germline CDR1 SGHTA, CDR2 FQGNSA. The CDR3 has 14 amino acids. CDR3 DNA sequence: TGTGCCAGCAGCTTGGGACTGCAGAACACTGAAGCTTTCTTT. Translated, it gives CASSLGLQNTEAFF.

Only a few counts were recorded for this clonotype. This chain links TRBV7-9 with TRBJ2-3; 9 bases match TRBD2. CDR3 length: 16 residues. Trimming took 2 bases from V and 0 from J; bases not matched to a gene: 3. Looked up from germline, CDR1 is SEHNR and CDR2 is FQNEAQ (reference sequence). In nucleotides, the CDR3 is TGTGCCAGCAGCTTATCCGCGGGAGGGAGCACAGATACGCAGTATTTT. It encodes CASSLSAGGSTDTQYF.

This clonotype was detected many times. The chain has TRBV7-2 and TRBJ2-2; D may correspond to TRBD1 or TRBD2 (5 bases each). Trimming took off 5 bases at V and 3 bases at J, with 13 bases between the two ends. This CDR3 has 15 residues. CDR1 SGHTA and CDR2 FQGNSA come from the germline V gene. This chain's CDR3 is CASSPGMGDTGELFF. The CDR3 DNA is TGTGCCAGCAGCCCAGGGATGGGAGACACCGGGGAGCTGTTTTTT.

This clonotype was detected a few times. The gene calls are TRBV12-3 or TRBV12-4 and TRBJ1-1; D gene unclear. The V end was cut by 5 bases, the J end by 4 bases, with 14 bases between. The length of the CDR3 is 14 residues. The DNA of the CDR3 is TGTGCCAGCAGTCTTCGGGGAATTGGCACTGAAGCTTTCTTT. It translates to CASSLRGIGTEAFF.

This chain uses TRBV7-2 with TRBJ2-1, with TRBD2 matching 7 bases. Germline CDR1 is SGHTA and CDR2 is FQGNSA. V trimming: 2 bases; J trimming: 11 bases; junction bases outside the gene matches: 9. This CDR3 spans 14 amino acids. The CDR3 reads CASSLKAGEGKQFF. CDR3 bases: TGTGCCAGCAGCTTAAAAGCTGGGGAGGGTAAGCAGTTCTTC.

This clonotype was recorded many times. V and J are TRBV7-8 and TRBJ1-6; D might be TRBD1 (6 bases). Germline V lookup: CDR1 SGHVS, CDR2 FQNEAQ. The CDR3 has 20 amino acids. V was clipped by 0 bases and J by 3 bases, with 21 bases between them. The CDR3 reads CASSLAPLGGAFFYNSPLHF. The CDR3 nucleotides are TGTGCCAGCAGCTTAGCCCCCTTAGGGGGGGCTTTCTTCTATAATTCACCCCTCCACTTT.

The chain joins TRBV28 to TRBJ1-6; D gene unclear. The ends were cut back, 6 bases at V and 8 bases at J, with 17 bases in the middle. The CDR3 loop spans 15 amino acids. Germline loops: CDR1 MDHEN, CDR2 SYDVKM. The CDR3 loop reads CASSPPVGSYSPLHF. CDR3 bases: TGTGCCAGCAGCCCCCCGGTGGGCAGTTATTCACCCCTCCACTTT. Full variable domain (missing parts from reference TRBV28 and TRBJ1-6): DVKVTQSSRYLVKRTGEKVFLECVQDMDHENMFWYRQDPGLGLRLIYFSYDVKMKEKGDIPEGYSVSREKKERFSLILESASTNQTSMYLCASSPPVGSYSPLHFGNGTRLTVT.

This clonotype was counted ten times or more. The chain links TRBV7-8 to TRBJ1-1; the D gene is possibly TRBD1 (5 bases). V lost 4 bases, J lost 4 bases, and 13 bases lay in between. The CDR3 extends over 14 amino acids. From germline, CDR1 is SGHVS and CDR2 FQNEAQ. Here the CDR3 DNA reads TGTGCCAGCAGCTCGGGGTGGAGGGGCACTGAAGCTTTCTTT. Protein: CASSSGWRGTEAFF.